The 2 T cell receptor beta chains below were found in one sample sequenced in a study of cytomegalovirus exposure and HLA in healthy donors. Use of 60 Vbeta and 13 Jbeta primers characterized the PCR. Generated by immunoSEQ multiplex PCR, the TCRdb table keeps only in-frame clones and is missing some. Here the sample spans 120,000 or so clones, 81% being singletons. The source material was PBMCs. These receptor sequences come from a man in his late teens or twenties in good health and CMV-seronegative.

The chain links TRBV6-5 to TRBJ2-7; 9 bases line up with TRBD1. The junction had 8 bases not matched to a gene; V was cut back by 5 bases and J by 3 bases. Germline values: CDR1 MNHEY, CDR2 SVGAGI. CDR3 size: 15 residues. The CDR3 reads CASSTRTGDLYEQYF. The CDR3 nucleotides read TGTGCCAGCAGTACCCGGACAGGGGACCTCTACGAGCAGTACTTC.

The CDR3: CASSLAGTGNTEAFF. The CDR3 DNA follows: TGTGCCAGCAGCTTAGCCGGGACAGGGAACACTGAAGCTTTCTTT. The chain carries TRBV7-9 and TRBJ1-1, with TRBD1 matching 8 bases. V lost 0 bases to trimming and J lost 1 base; unmatched junction nucleotides: 1. Germline V CDR1 and CDR2: SEHNR, FQNEAQ (reference sequence). The CDR3 is made up of 15 amino acids.